The 17 T cell receptor beta chains below were found in one sample sequenced in a study of T cell responses to AZD1222 COVID-19 vaccine. Only in-frame clones appear in the TCRdb table, and some are missing; sequencing was by immunoSEQ multiplex PCR. The sample holds about 140,000 clones; approximately 90% are singletons and the top ten take around 3%. Source: peripheral blood, taken on day 0 of AZD1222 vaccination. These receptors were obtained from an adult in good health.

This chain joins TRBV28 and TRBJ1-1, with D tentatively TRBD1 (6 bases). With 3 bases removed from V and 0 bases from J, the gap between germline ends came to 14 bases. There are 16 residues in the CDR3. Germline V gives CDR1 MDHEN, CDR2 SYDVKM. The CDR3 sequence is CASSFRPTGMNTEAFF. The DNA for the CDR3 is TGTGCCAGCAGTTTTCGTCCAACAGGGATGAACACTGAAGCTTTCTTT.

This chain uses TRBV9 with TRBJ2-7, with a possible D match to TRBD2 (6 bases). The V gene's germline CDR1 is SGDLS and CDR2 YYNGEE. The V and J ends lost 3 bases and 4 bases respectively, with 17 bases between them. The CDR3 length is 15 residues. CDR3 sequence reads: CASSAGGGDSYEQYF. In DNA, the CDR3 is TGTGCCAGCAGCGCCGGTGGAGGGGATTCTTACGAGCAGTACTTC. The full variable domain, with the rest looked up from reference TRBV9 and TRBJ2-7, is DSGVTQTPKHLITATGQRVTLRCSPRSGDLSVYWYQQSLDQGLQFLIQYYNGEERAKGNILERFSAQQFPDLHSELNLSSLELGDSALYFCASSAGGGDSYEQYFGPGTRLTVT.

DNA for the CDR3: TGTGCCAGCAGTTTAGGGGGGCGTATCCAAGAGACCCAGTACTTC. This encodes CASSLGGRIQETQYF. This sequence joins TRBV28 and TRBJ2-5; perhaps D is TRBD1 or TRBD2 (6 bases each). V lost 2 bases to trimming and J lost 1 base, with 11 bases between them. The CDR3 extends over 15 amino acids. From germline, CDR1 is MDHEN and CDR2 SYDVKM.

This chain connects TRBV7-2 to TRBJ1-2; 12 bases are a match to TRBD1. J was trimmed by 1 base and V by 3 bases; bases with no gene match: 6. Germline V lookup: CDR1 SGHTA, CDR2 FQGNSA. The CDR3 is made up of 17 amino acids. CDR3 region: CASSLPGQGAGNYGYTF. DNA for the CDR3: TGTGCCAGCAGCTTGCCGGGACAGGGGGCTGGTAACTATGGCTACACCTTC. Supplemented by reference TRBV7-2 and TRBJ1-2, the full variable domain reads GAGVSQSPSNKVTEKGKDVELRCDPISGHTALYWYRQSLGQGLEFLIYFQGNSAPDKSGLPSDRFSAERTGGSVSTLTIQRTQQEDSAVYLCASSLPGQGAGNYGYTFGSGTRLTVV.

The rearrangement uses TRBV12-5 and TRBJ1-4, with 9 bases aligning to TRBD1. CDR1 is LGHNT and CDR2 is FRNRAP in the germline V gene. The CDR3 length is 13 residues. J was trimmed by 11 bases and V by 6 bases; bases with no gene match: 7. CDR3 DNA: TGTGCTAGTGGCCGGGGACAGGGAGGGAAACTGTTTTTT. It encodes CASGRGQGGKLFF.

The chain employs TRBV27 and TRBJ2-1; possible D gene TRBD1, 5 bases. CDR1 is MNHEY and CDR2 is SMNVEV in the germline V gene (reference sequence). V was pared by 3 bases and J by 5 bases, with 14 bases between. This CDR3 contains 15 residues. The CDR3 DNA sequence: TGTGCCAGCAGTTTCGGACAACCAGCAAACAATGAGCAGTTCTTC. Its protein is CASSFGQPANNEQFF.

In DNA form, the CDR3 reads TGTGCCAGCGGCCTAGGGGGACAGGACCTAGATAATTCACCCCTCCACTTT. Its protein is CASGLGGQDLDNSPLHF. The genes are TRBV9 and TRBJ1-6; TRBD1 aligns across 8 bases. The CDR3 extends over 17 amino acids. With 7 bases clipped from V and 5 bases from J, the junction kept 14 bases outside the gene matches. Per germline, CDR1 SGDLS and CDR2 YYNGEE.

The chain uses TRBV2 and TRBJ1-4; a weak D match, TRBD1 (5 bases). Germline lookup yields CDR1 SNHLY and CDR2 FYNNEI. CDR3 size: 13 residues. Trimming took off 4 bases at V and 8 bases at J, with 11 bases between the two ends. The CDR3 spells CASSGAGREKLFF. CDR3 DNA: TGTGCCAGCAGTGGGGCAGGGAGGGAAAAACTGTTTTTT.

J is TRBJ1-3 and V is TRBV6-6, with 7 bases identical to TRBD1. The CDR3 runs to 15 residues. Germline loops: CDR1 MNHNY, CDR2 SVGAGI (reference sequence). V lost 4 bases and J lost 2; bases outside the gene matches: 5. The DNA for the CDR3 is TGTGCCAGCAGTTCGACTGACAGGGCTGGAAACACCATATATTTT. This translates into CASSSTDRAGNTIYF.

V and J are TRBV4-1 and TRBJ1-2; TRBD1 agrees at 8 bases. The V gene end was trimmed by 0 bases and the J gene end by 2 bases; junction bases not matched to a gene: 5. Germline V CDR1 and CDR2: MGHRA, YSYEKL. CDR3 length: 16 amino acids. CDR3 amino acids: CASSQDVRQGNYGYTF. CDR3 sequence (DNA): TGCGCCAGCAGCCAAGATGTGAGACAGGGGAACTATGGCTACACCTTC.

In this sample, this clone turned up once. This chain connects TRBV29-1 to TRBJ1-1; 7 bases fit TRBD1. V was clipped by 7 bases and J by 8 bases; unmatched bases: 10. CDR1 is SQVTM and CDR2 is ANQGSEA in the germline V gene. The CDR3 covers 12 residues. The CDR3 coding sequence is TGCAGCGCCCCGACAGGGCCAACGGAAGCTTTCTTT. This gives the protein CSAPTGPTEAFF. The whole variable domain, filled in from reference TRBV29-1 and TRBJ1-1, reads SAVISQKPSRDICQRGTSLTIQCQVDSQVTMMFWYRQQPGQSLTLIATANQGSEATYESGFVIDKFPISRPNLTFSTLTVSNMSPEDSSIYLCSAPTGPTEAFFGQGTRLTVV.

CDR3 protein: CASSFGGNTGELFF. CDR3 in DNA: TGTGCCAGCAGCTTTGGCGGGAACACCGGGGAGCTGTTTTTT. The V gene is TRBV7-2, the J gene TRBJ2-2; no reliable D call. The CDR3 loop spans 14 amino acids. The V and J ends lost 3 bases and 1 base respectively, with 6 bases between them. Germline assignment: CDR1 SGHTA and CDR2 FQGNSA.

V usage is TRBV6-1 and J usage is TRBJ2-5; 8 nucleotides agree with TRBD1. Germline V gene sequence: CDR1 MNHNS, CDR2 SASEGT. Losses at the gene ends were 3 bases for V and 8 bases for J; bases not matched to a gene: 11. The CDR3 totals 15 residues. The CDR3 DNA reads as TGTGCCAGCAGTGAGCCCGGGACAGGTCATGATACCCAGTACTTC. Amino acids: CASSEPGTGHDTQYF.

The chain couples TRBV6-5 to TRBJ2-7; D is undetermined. The germline V and J ends were trimmed by 7 bases and 0 bases, with 13 bases remaining between them. Germline V gene lookup returns CDR1 MNHEY and CDR2 SVGAGI. CDR3 length: 14 residues. The CDR3 region has the DNA TGTGCCAGCACTGGACGGGCGCCCTCCTACGAGCAGTACTTC. Encoded protein: CASTGRAPSYEQYF.

V and J are TRBV28 and TRBJ1-3; 8 bases align to TRBD1. With V trimmed by 8 bases and J by 3 bases, 9 bases remained unmatched. The CDR3 consists of 15 residues. Looked up from germline, CDR1 is MDHEN and CDR2 is SYDVKM. The CDR3 is CASGGQGFGGNTIYF. DNA of the CDR3: TGTGCCAGCGGTGGACAGGGATTCGGTGGAAACACCATATATTTT. Combining the CDR3 with reference TRBV28 and TRBJ1-3 gives the whole variable domain DVKVTQSSRYLVKRTGEKVFLECVQDMDHENMFWYRQDPGLGLRLIYFSYDVKMKEKGDIPEGYSVSREKKERFSLILESASTNQTSMYLCASGGQGFGGNTIYFGEGSWLTVV.

The chain has TRBV2 and TRBJ1-4; D is undetermined. V lost 6 bases, J lost 4 bases, and 3 bases lay in between. The CDR3 has 11 residues. Looked up from germline, CDR1 is SNHLY and CDR2 is FYNNEI. CDR3 sequence: CASRLNEKLFF. CDR3 nucleotide sequence: TGTGCCAGCAGACTTAATGAAAAACTGTTTTTT.

This clone has just one count. The V call is TRBV19, the J call TRBJ2-1, with D possibly matching TRBD1 (5 bases). The CDR3 is made up of 12 amino acids. The germline V gene has CDR1 LNHDA and CDR2 SQIVND (reference sequence). V lost 5 bases, J lost 6 bases, and 8 bases lay in between. The CDR3 bases are TGTGCCAGTAGTGGGGCTACCAATGAGCAGTTCTTC. Encoded protein: CASSGATNEQFF.